The rows below give T cell receptor beta chains drawn from one sample of a study of shared clonotypes between healthy human individuals. The protocol was immunoSEQ multiplex PCR, while the TCRdb copy is restricted to in-frame clones and leaves out a portion. The sample contains 2 million to 2.5 million clones, just under 95% of which appear only once. Sequencing used naive CD8+ T cells sorted from blood. The origin of the receptors is a man aged 18 to 30 in good health. CDR3s include the opening cysteine and the closing phenylalanine or tryptophan. D genes are given only for firm matches. Size tells how often a clone was seen (once, few, many) or the class of an expanded clone, and some rows leave it out.

once	TRBV7-6	.	TRBJ2-2	TGTGCCACTGGAGCGAACACCGGGGAGCTGTTTTTT	CATGANTGELFF
.	TRBV10-1	.	TRBJ1-1	TGCGCCAGCAGTGAGTCGAAGGGGGGGAACACTGAAGCTTTCTTT	CASSESKGGNTEAFF
.	TRBV7-3	TRBD1	TRBJ2-3	TGTGCCAGCAGCACTGCAGGGGGAACAGATACGCAGTATTTT	CASSTAGGTDTQYF
.	TRBV7-8	.	TRBJ2-7	TGTGCCAGCAGCTTAGGAGAGGGGGTCTACGAGCAGTACTTC	CASSLGEGVYEQYF
.	TRBV9	TRBD1	TRBJ2-5	TGTGCCAGCAGCGTAGAGGGGACAGAAGAGACCCAGTACTTC	CASSVEGTEETQYF
.	TRBV18	TRBD1	TRBJ1-5	TGTGCCAGCTCGCCGGCAGCAGACAGGGTAGATCAGCCCCAGCATTTT	CASSPAADRVDQPQHF
.	TRBV4-1	.	TRBJ2-7	TGCGCCAGCAGCCAAGAACAGGCTGACTCCTACGAGCAGTACTTC	CASSQEQADSYEQYF
.	TRBV7-9	TRBD1	TRBJ2-7	TGTGCCAGCAGCCCAAGGACAGGGGCCTACGAGCAGTACTTC	CASSPRTGAYEQYF
once	TRBV7-2	.	TRBJ2-3	TGTGCCAGCAGCTTAACAGGACCCCGTTATTTCACAGATACGCAGTATTTT	CASSLTGPRYFTDTQYF
once	TRBV29-1	.	TRBJ2-7	TGCAGCGTTGAACTGGAGAGCTCCTACGAGCAGTACTTC	CSVELESSYEQYF
.	TRBV11-2	.	TRBJ2-5	TGTGCCAGCAGCTTAGGGGGTCAAGAGACCCAGTACTTC	CASSLGGQETQYF
.	TRBV27	TRBD2	TRBJ2-5	TGTGCCAGCAGCATTATTGGCCCTAGCGGTAGCCTGTCGGAGACCCAGTACTTC	CASSIIGPSGSLSETQYF
once	TRBV2	TRBD1	TRBJ2-3	TGTGCCAGCATATGGGACAGGGAGAGAGCAGATACGCAGTATTTT	CASIWDRERADTQYF
few	TRBV30	.	TRBJ1-1	TGTGCCTGGAGTGTAGGGGTTGAAGCTTTCTTT	CAWSVGVEAFF
once	TRBV30	.	TRBJ1-2	TGTGCCTGGGAGGACCAAGATGGCTACACCTTC	CAWEDQDGYTF
.	TRBV4-1	.	TRBJ2-5	TGCGCCAGCAGCCAAGATCGGGGGTCCCAAGAGACCCAGTACTTC	CASSQDRGSQETQYF
.	TRBV9	TRBD2	TRBJ2-5	TGTGCCAGCAGCGTGGGAGGGGCTAATCAAGAGACCCAGTACTTC	CASSVGGANQETQYF
.	TRBV25-1	.	TRBJ2-1	TGTGCCAGCAGTTCCGGGTTCTACAATGAGCAGTTCTTC	CASSSGFYNEQFF
.	TRBV7-8	TRBD2	TRBJ2-6	TGTGCCAGCAGCTCCCCGGGTAGCGGGGGCGGTGGGGCCAACGTCCTGACTTTC	CASSSPGSGGGGANVLTF
.	TRBV4-3	.	TRBJ2-7	TGCGCCAGCAGCCAAGATGTGACACCTCCTAACCACGAGCAGTACTTC	CASSQDVTPPNHEQYF
.	TRBV21-1	.	TRBJ2-7	TGTGCCAGCAGCAAAATACTCGGGACAGGGGGGTCCTACGAGCAGTACTTC	CASSKILGTGGSYEQYF
.	TRBV4-1	TRBD2	TRBJ2-2	TGCGCCAGCAGCCGAGGACTAGCGGGAGGGCCGGACACCGGGGAGCTGTTTTTT	CASSRGLAGGPDTGELFF